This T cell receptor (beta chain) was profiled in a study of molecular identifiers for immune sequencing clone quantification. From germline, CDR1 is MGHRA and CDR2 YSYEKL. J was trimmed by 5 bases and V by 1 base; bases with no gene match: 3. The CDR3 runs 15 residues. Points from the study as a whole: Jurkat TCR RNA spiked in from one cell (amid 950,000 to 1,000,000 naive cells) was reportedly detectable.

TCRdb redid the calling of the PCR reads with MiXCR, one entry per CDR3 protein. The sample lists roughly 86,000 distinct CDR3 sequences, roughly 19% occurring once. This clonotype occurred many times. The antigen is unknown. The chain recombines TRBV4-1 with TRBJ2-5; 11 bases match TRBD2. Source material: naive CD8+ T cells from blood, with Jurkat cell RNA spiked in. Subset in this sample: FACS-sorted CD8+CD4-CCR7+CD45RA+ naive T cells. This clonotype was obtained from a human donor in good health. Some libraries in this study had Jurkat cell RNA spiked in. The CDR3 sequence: CASSQVASGGETQYF. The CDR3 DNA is TGCGCCAGCAGCCAAGTGGCTAGCGGGGGGGAGACCCAGTACTTC.